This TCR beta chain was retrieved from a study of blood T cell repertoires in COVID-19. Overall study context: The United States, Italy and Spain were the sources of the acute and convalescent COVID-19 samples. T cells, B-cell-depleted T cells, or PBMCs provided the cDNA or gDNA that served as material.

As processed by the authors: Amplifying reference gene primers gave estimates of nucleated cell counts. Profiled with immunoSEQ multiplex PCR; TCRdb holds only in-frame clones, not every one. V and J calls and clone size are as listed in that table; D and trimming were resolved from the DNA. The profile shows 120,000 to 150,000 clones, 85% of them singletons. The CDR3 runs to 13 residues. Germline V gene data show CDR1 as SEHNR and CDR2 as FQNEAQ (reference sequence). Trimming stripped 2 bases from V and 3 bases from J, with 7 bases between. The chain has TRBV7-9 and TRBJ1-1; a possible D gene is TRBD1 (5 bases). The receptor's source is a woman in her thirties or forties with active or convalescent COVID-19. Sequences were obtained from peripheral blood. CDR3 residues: CASSLTGYTEAFF. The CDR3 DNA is TGTGCCAGCAGCTTAACAGGTTACACTGAAGCTTTCTTT.